The 27 T cell receptor beta chains below come from one sample, sequenced in a study of T cell responses to AZD1222 COVID-19 vaccine. Produced via immunoSEQ multiplex PCR; TCRdb's table is partial and in-frame only. The sample comprises about 150,000 clones, roughly 90% of which are singletons, and approximately 2.5% rests with the top ten. The sample in question was peripheral blood, obtained on day 0 of AZD1222 vaccination. Every receptor here comes from an adult in good health.

This clone was counted a few times. The chain links TRBV9 to TRBJ2-3; a possible D gene is TRBD1 (5 bases). The V and J ends lost 1 base and 1 base respectively, with 10 bases between them. Germline assignment: CDR1 SGDLS and CDR2 YYNGEE. This CDR3 is built from 15 residues. This CDR3 reads CASSVRGTGTDTQYF. CDR3 in DNA: TGTGCCAGCAGCGTAAGGGGAACCGGCACAGATACGCAGTATTTT.

This clone has only a few counts. V usage is TRBV28 and J usage is TRBJ1-1; D is perhaps TRBD1 (5 bases). CDR3 length equals 12 residues. Germline CDR1 reads MDHEN; CDR2 reads SYDVKM. Trimming removed 3 bases at V and 7 bases at J, with 9 bases between. CDR3 bases: TGTGCCAGCAGTTTGGGGGTGGGTGAAGCTTTCTTT. This sequence encodes CASSLGVGEAFF.

V usage is TRBV14 and J usage is TRBJ1-6; D is perhaps TRBD1 (5 bases). CDR1 is SGHDN and CDR2 is FVKESK in the germline V gene. With 5 bases removed from V and 6 bases from J, the gap between germline ends came to 14 bases. The CDR3 consists of 15 residues. CDR3 in DNA: TGTGCCAGCAGCTACCGGGACCTAAGTAATTCACCCCTCCACTTT. Protein sequence: CASSYRDLSNSPLHF.

The chain employs TRBV5-1 and TRBJ1-1; D possibly corresponds to TRBD1 (6 bases). This CDR3 comprises 12 residues. V dropped 0 bases and J dropped 11 bases, with 11 bases sitting between them. Germline CDR1 and CDR2: SGHRS and YFSETQ. Written as DNA, the CDR3 is TGCGCCAGCAGCTTGGGAGACAGGCCGGCTTTCTTT. Its translation is CASSLGDRPAFF.

The genes are TRBV19 and TRBJ1-2; D is possibly TRBD1 (6 bases). The germline CDR1 and CDR2 sequences are LNHDA and SQIVND (reference sequence). Deletions cut 3 bases from V and 5 bases from J, with 13 bases between. The CDR3 has 14 amino acids. The CDR3 is CASSIMDSPYGYTF. CDR3 DNA: TGTGCCAGTAGTATCATGGACAGCCCGTATGGCTACACCTTC.

V is TRBV6-5 and J is TRBJ1-2; 8 bases are a match to TRBD1. In germline, CDR1 is MNHEY, CDR2 SVGAGI. This CDR3 is 15 amino acids long. After removal of 6 bases from V and 7 bases from J, the junction contained 13 bases not matched to a gene. The CDR3 nucleotides read TGTGCCAGCAGACATGACAGGGGCCGGTCTGGTGGCTACACCTTC. Protein sequence: CASRHDRGRSGGYTF.

The J gene is TRBJ1-2, the V gene TRBV28; no definite D call. This CDR3 has 13 residues. Trimming cost V 10 bases and J 5 bases, with 17 bases left between them. The germline V gene encodes CDR1 MDHEN and CDR2 SYDVKM. Here the CDR3 DNA reads TGTGCCACCAGCAGCACCGTGTTGTATGGCTACACCTTC. Its protein product is CATSSTVLYGYTF.

There are a few counts of this clone. The chain employs TRBV30 and TRBJ2-7; 9 nucleotides agree with TRBD1. Germline values: CDR1 GTSNPN, CDR2 SVGIG (reference sequence). Trimming at V came to 5 bases and at J to 2 bases, leaving 4 bases not matched to a gene. The CDR3 has 13 amino acids. The CDR3 DNA sequence: TGTGCCTGGGGGACAGGGCGGACCTACGAGCAGTACTTC. Its translation is CAWGTGRTYEQYF.

This clone was seen just once. This sequence joins TRBV19 and TRBJ2-3, with TRBD1 matching 8 bases. This CDR3 has 13 residues. With V trimmed by 11 bases and J by 2 bases, 6 bases remained unmatched. Germline V gene data show CDR1 as LNHDA and CDR2 as SQIVND (reference sequence). The CDR3 reads CASLGQVTDTQYF. The CDR3 bases are TGTGCCTCCCTGGGACAGGTCACAGATACGCAGTATTTT. The full variable domain, rest sourced from reference TRBV19 and TRBJ2-3, is DGGITQSPKYLFRKEGQNVTLSCEQNLNHDAMYWYRQDPGQGLRLIYYSQIVNDFQKGDIAEGYSVSREKKESFPLTVTSAQKNPTAFYLCASLGQVTDTQYFGPGTRLTVL.

This chain joins TRBV13 and TRBJ2-7, with 8 bases that match TRBD1. Trimming at V came to 4 bases and at J to 6 bases, leaving 5 bases not matched to a gene. Germline V gene data show CDR1 as PRHDT and CDR2 as FYEKMQ (reference sequence). CDR3 length: 13 amino acids. The CDR3 nucleotides are TGTGCCAGCAGCTCAGGGGGCTCCCCCGAGCAGTACTTC. Its protein product is CASSSGGSPEQYF.

The rearrangement links TRBV28 to TRBJ1-2; D remains unclear. Germline V gives CDR1 MDHEN, CDR2 SYDVKM. Trimming shortened V by 4 bases and J by 7 bases, and 16 bases separated the two germline ends. The length of the CDR3 is 14 residues. Here the CDR3 reads CASSSFARVVGYTF. CDR3 DNA: TGTGCCAGCAGTTCTTTTGCCCGGGTGGTTGGCTACACCTTC.

This clone has just a few counts. V and J are TRBV7-3 and TRBJ1-2; 9 nucleotides align to TRBD1. CDR1 is SGHTA, CDR2 FQGTGA, per germline. This CDR3 is built from 16 residues. With V trimmed by 5 bases and J by 8 bases, 15 bases remained unmatched. The CDR3 is CASSRGTGFGVGGYTF. DNA of the CDR3: TGTGCCAGCAGCCGAGGGACAGGGTTCGGCGTGGGGGGCTACACCTTC.

The CDR3 protein is CASSLLGQGGNGYTF. The CDR3 DNA follows: TGTGCCAGCAGTTTATTGGGACAGGGGGGGAATGGCTACACCTTC. The chain employs TRBV27 and TRBJ1-2; 11 bases line up with TRBD1. The V segment lost 1 base and the J segment 6 bases; nucleotides outside the gene matches: 4. This CDR3 spans 15 amino acids. Looked up from germline, CDR1 is MNHEY and CDR2 is SMNVEV (reference sequence).

The chain carries TRBV28 and TRBJ2-4, with D possibly matching TRBD2 (6 bases). Germline V gives CDR1 MDHEN, CDR2 SYDVKM. This CDR3 contains 15 residues. Trimming stripped 3 bases from V and 0 bases from J, with 9 bases between. In DNA, the CDR3 is TGTGCCAGCAGTTTCGCGGGGAGAGCCAAAAACATTCAGTACTTC. This gives the protein CASSFAGRAKNIQYF.

The J gene is TRBJ2-1, the V gene TRBV20-1; the match to TRBD2 covers 9 bases. The CDR3 consists of 16 residues. J lost 7 bases, V lost 3 bases, and 13 bases had no gene match. Germline lookup yields CDR1 DFQATT and CDR2 SNEGSKA (reference sequence). The CDR3 DNA is TGCAGTGCTAGTAACCTAGCGGGGCGGCTGGGGAATGAGCAGTTCTTC. Translated, it gives CSASNLAGRLGNEQFF.

This clone has more than one count but fewer than ten. The gene calls are TRBV25-1 and TRBJ2-2, with D possibly matching TRBD1 (6 bases). The CDR3 covers 15 residues. V dropped 6 bases and J dropped 3 bases, with 14 bases sitting between them. Germline CDR1 MGHDK, CDR2 SYGVNS. DNA for the CDR3: TGTGCCAGCAGGCAGGGGAAATTTGACACCGGGGAGCTGTTTTTT. It specifies CASRQGKFDTGELFF.

The chain links TRBV12-5 to TRBJ1-2; a weak D match, TRBD1 (5 bases). Trimming left V 4 bases short and J 7 bases short, with 10 bases between. Germline V gene lookup returns CDR1 LGHNT and CDR2 FRNRAP. The CDR3 runs to 12 residues. CDR3 DNA sequence: TGTGCTAGTGGTTCCGGGGGTGGTGGCTACACCTTC. Its protein is CASGSGGGGYTF. Complete variable domain (other parts from reference TRBV12-5 and TRBJ1-2): DARVTQTPRHKVTEMGQEVTMRCQPILGHNTVFWYRQTMMQGLELLAYFRNRAPLDDSGMPKDRFSAEMPDATLATLKIQPSEPRDSAVYFCASGSGGGGYTFGSGTRLTVV.

In this sample, this clone turned up once. The CDR3 sequence is CASWGQAVGKAFF. The CDR3 DNA sequence: TGTGCCAGCTGGGGACAGGCGGTTGGTAAAGCTTTCTTT. The genes are TRBV25-1 and TRBJ1-1; TRBD1 matches 8 bases. This CDR3 is 13 amino acids long. With V trimmed by 8 bases and J by 9 bases, 11 bases remained unmatched. Germline assignment: CDR1 MGHDK and CDR2 SYGVNS.

The gene calls are TRBV7-6 and TRBJ2-3, with a possible D match to TRBD2 (5 bases). CDR1 and CDR2 from the germline V gene are SGHVS and FNYEAQ. The CDR3 has 16 residues. The V and J ends lost 5 bases and 0 bases respectively, with 15 bases between them. CDR3 sequence: CASSPNPSSSTDTQYF. CDR3 sequence (DNA): TGTGCCAGCAGCCCAAACCCTAGCAGCAGCACAGATACGCAGTATTTT. The whole variable domain, remainder taken from reference TRBV7-6 and TRBJ2-3, is GAGVSQSPRYKVTKRGQDVALRCDPISGHVSLYWYRQALGQGPEFLTYFNYEAQQDKSGLPNDRFSAERPEGSISTLTIQRTEQRDSAMYRCASSPNPSSSTDTQYFGPGTRLTVL.

The V and J genes are TRBV11-2 and TRBJ2-7, with 13 bases matching TRBD2. Losses at the gene ends were 5 bases for V and 10 bases for J; bases not matched to a gene: 8. The germline V gene encodes CDR1 SGHAT and CDR2 FQNNGV. The CDR3 consists of 14 residues. As DNA, the CDR3 is TGTGCCAGCAGCACAAGGACTAGCGGGAGTTTCCAGTACTTC. This codes for CASSTRTSGSFQYF.

The genes are TRBV5-4 and TRBJ2-7; a weak D match, TRBD2 (5 bases). The germline V gene has CDR1 SGHNT and CDR2 YYREEE (reference sequence). The CDR3 is 14 residues long. V was pared by 4 bases and J by 3 bases, with 14 bases between. This CDR3 is CASSQGIANYEQYF. The DNA for the CDR3 is TGTGCCAGCAGCCAAGGGATAGCGAACTACGAGCAGTACTTC.

The V and J genes are TRBV6-5 and TRBJ1-4, with D tentatively TRBD1 (5 bases). This CDR3 contains 13 residues. The V and J ends lost 6 bases and 8 bases respectively, with 13 bases between them. Germline values: CDR1 MNHEY, CDR2 SVGAGI. The CDR3: CASRDIRREKLFF. The CDR3 DNA follows: TGTGCCAGCAGGGACATCAGGAGGGAAAAACTGTTTTTT.

The rearrangement joins TRBV30 to TRBJ2-1; possible D gene TRBD2, 6 bases. CDR3 size: 14 residues. Germline V lookup: CDR1 GTSNPN, CDR2 SVGIG (reference sequence). The germline V and J ends were trimmed by 5 bases and 4 bases, with 15 bases remaining between them. The CDR3: CAWGRLGLYNEQFF. The CDR3 nucleotides read TGTGCCTGGGGGAGGTTGGGGCTATACAATGAGCAGTTCTTC.

This clone was observed a single time. The chain recombines TRBV19 with TRBJ2-1; D perhaps matches TRBD1 (5 bases). V shed 6 bases and J shed 6 bases, with 15 bases lying between them. Per germline, CDR1 LNHDA and CDR2 SQIVND (reference sequence). This CDR3 has 14 amino acids. The CDR3 nucleotides read TGTGCCAGTAGCGTAGCACCTCAGGGCAATGAGCAGTTCTTC. Protein sequence: CASSVAPQGNEQFF.

The CDR3 reads CASSTGPQVSEQYF. DNA of the CDR3: TGCGCCAGCAGCACGGGACCACAGGTCTCCGAGCAGTACTTC. The chain joins TRBV4-1 to TRBJ2-7, with D perhaps being TRBD1 or TRBD2 (5 bases each). CDR1 is MGHRA and CDR2 is YSYEKL in the germline V gene. Trimming pared 5 bases from V and 6 bases from J, leaving 17 bases between. There are 14 residues in the CDR3.

This chain links TRBV21-1 with TRBJ1-5; the table gives TRBD1 as D, unverified against the DNA. TRBV21-1 is given as a pseudogene. The CDR3 is 17 residues long. In nucleotides, the CDR3 is TGTGCCAGCAGCAACCCCGGACAGTCTAGATCCAATCAGCCCCAGCATTTT. Its protein is CASSNPGQSRSNQPQHF.

This chain's CDR3 is CSVGLAGVTEQYF. The CDR3 coding sequence is TGCAGCGTTGGCCTAGCGGGAGTGACCGAGCAGTACTTC. J is TRBJ2-7 and V is TRBV29-1, with 10 positions matching TRBD2. Germline trimming cut 4 bases from V and 6 bases from J; bases unmatched to any gene: 6. From germline, CDR1 is SQVTM and CDR2 ANQGSEA. This CDR3 region has 13 residues.